This T cell receptor (beta chain) was recovered during a study of T cell repertoires in cytomegalovirus infection. Background on the study: Public TCR beta signatures marked donors with CMV infection and the matching HLA. Study observations and caveats: Carriers of CMV plus the relevant HLA were identified by cumulative public TCR beta family frequency. CMV-specific TCR beta clonotypes restricted by HLA-C were the ones dominating the ex vivo response.

For this clonotype: The antigen is unknown.

TCRdb reprocessed the reads with MiXCR, giving one entry per CDR3 protein. The table records 680,000 or so distinct CDR3 sequences, roughly 36% of them present only once. The clonotype originates from a human donor in good health (CMV status not recorded). Some clones in this sample may be carry-over from other donors' samples. Sequencing was performed on cultured PBMCs, taken from culture after CMV antigen stimulation.

Written as DNA, the CDR3 is TGTGCCAGCAGCCCCCGGGACAGCAGGCGAGCTTTCTTT. This codes for CASSPRDSRRAFF. The rearrangement joins TRBV28 to TRBJ1-1, with 7 bases that match TRBD1. From germline, CDR1 is MDHEN and CDR2 SYDVKM. The CDR3 loop spans 13 amino acids. The V and J ends lost 6 bases and 10 bases, in that order; junction bases with no gene match: 11.